This is a list of T cell receptor beta chains from one sample in a study of vaccination and CD4 T cells after COVID-19. TCRdb called the PCR reads again in MiXCR, with one record for every CDR3 protein. Of 12,000 to 15,000 distinct CDR3 sequences in the sample, less than 30% were seen once. Their antigen targets remain unknown. Sequencing used cultured CD4+ T cells from blood. These receptors came from a human donor with COVID-19. Both conserved end residues are part of each CDR3. Each record gives: V gene, J gene, clone size, D gene, CDR3 DNA, CDR3 protein. A D gene is named only where the DNA matches it firmly. Rows may omit the clone size; those that give it use once, few, many or a size class.

TRBV7-9	TRBJ1-5	.	.	TGTGCCAGCAGCCTCTCCAAGAGCAATCAGCCCCAGCATTTT	CASSLSKSNQPQHF
TRBV19	TRBJ2-2	.	TRBD1	TGTGCCAGTAGGAAAGACAGGGCGAACACCGGGGAGCTGTTTTTT	CASRKDRANTGELFF
TRBV12-3/TRBV12-4	TRBJ2-1	once	TRBD1	TGTGCCAGCAGTTTAATGTCGGGACAGGGGTACAATGAGCAGTTCTTC	CASSLMSGQGYNEQFF
TRBV2	TRBJ1-3	few	.	TGTGCCAGCAAGGAAGGGAACTCTGGAAACACCATATATTTT	CASKEGNSGNTIYF
TRBV12-3/TRBV12-4	TRBJ1-5	few	.	TGTGCCAGCAGTCCCGGTAACCGACTCAATCCCCAGCATTTT	CASSPGNRLNPQHF
TRBV15	TRBJ2-5	.	.	TGTGCCACCAGCAGAGACGGGGGCTGGGGAGAGACCCAGTACTTC	CATSRDGGWGETQYF
TRBV4-1	TRBJ2-1	.	TRBD2	TGCGCCAGCAGCCAGAGGCTAGCGGGGGGAGATGAGCAGTTCTTC	CASSQRLAGGDEQFF
TRBV7-2	TRBJ2-3	few	.	TGTGCCAGCACCACTTACTCTTCAGATACGCAGTATTTT	CASTTYSSDTQYF
TRBV11-3	TRBJ2-6	few	TRBD1	TGTGCCAGCAGCGAGACAGGGGGTGGATCTGGGGCCAACGTCCTGACTTTC	CASSETGGGSGANVLTF
TRBV7-9	TRBJ1-5	few	.	TGTGCCAGCAGCCAGGGGATGCAGCCCCAGCATTTT	CASSQGMQPQHF
TRBV6-2/TRBV6-3	TRBJ2-3	few	TRBD2	TGTGCCAGCACCGCGGGGACTAGCGACGGTACGCAGTATTTT	CASTAGTSDGTQYF
TRBV6-2/TRBV6-3	TRBJ2-4	few	.	TGTGCCAGCAGCCGCCCCGTTTTGGGGGGAGACATTCAGTACTTC	CASSRPVLGGDIQYF
TRBV25-1	TRBJ1-6	.	.	TGTGCCAGCAGTGCGAGCTCCTATAATTCACCCCTCCACTTT	CASSASSYNSPLHF
TRBV27	TRBJ1-2	medium-sized	.	TGTGCCAGCAGTTTAGGCCTGGGCCCCTATGGCTACACCTTC	CASSLGLGPYGYTF
TRBV19	TRBJ1-2	few	.	TGTGCCAGTAGCTCGGGACTGTGGACTAACTATGGCTACACCTTC	CASSSGLWTNYGYTF
TRBV4-2	TRBJ1-5	.	.	TGTGCCAGCAGGGATAGGGACGGCGTTGGGGGGGCCCAGCATTTT	CASRDRDGVGGAQHF
TRBV12-3/TRBV12-4	TRBJ2-7	.	TRBD2	TGTGCCAGCACCAGGGCTAGCGGGGTGTGGGAGCAGTACTTC	CASTRASGVWEQYF
TRBV4-1	TRBJ2-5	.	TRBD2	TGCGCCAGCAGCCGCGGAGAGCGGGGGAGCCAAGAGACCCAGTACTTC	CASSRGERGSQETQYF